What follows describes a single TCR beta chain. Generated by immunoSEQ multiplex PCR, the TCRdb table keeps only in-frame clones and is missing some. The sample records just over 300,000 clones, roughly 91% being singletons. These data belong to a study of blood T cell repertoires in COVID-19. Sequenced sample: peripheral blood. The clonotype was recovered from a woman in her thirties with COVID-19, enrolled during active disease.

Written as DNA, the CDR3 is TGTGCCAGTAGTATTATAGGGACAGGGAATTCACCCCTCCACTTT. Protein sequence: CASSIIGTGNSPLHF. J is TRBJ1-6 and V is TRBV19; the match to TRBD1 covers 9 bases. The CDR3 has 15 residues. The V segment lost 3 bases and the J segment 7 bases; nucleotides outside the gene matches: 4. Germline lookup yields CDR1 LNHDA and CDR2 SQIVND (reference sequence).